A selection of T cell receptor beta chains follows, all from one sample in a study of technical replicates of blood from a handful of donors. Clones were sequenced by immunoSEQ multiplex PCR, and TCRdb holds only the in-frame ones, with some missing. The sample consists of about 75,000 clones, approximately 97% of them appearing once. Sequences were obtained from T cells isolated from PBMCs. These receptors all stem from a human donor in good health. CDR3s include the opening cysteine and the closing phenylalanine or tryptophan. A D gene is named only where the DNA matches it firmly. Size is stated for part of the rows, as once, few or many counts, or as a class when the clone is expanded.

D	J	V	size	DNA	CDR3
-	TRBJ2-1	TRBV7-9	-	TGTGCCTCACGTATAGAGCCAGAGCAGTTCTTC	CASRIEPEQFF
-	TRBJ1-2	TRBV5-4	once	TGTGCCAGCAGCTTGGGGCAGGGTCACTATGGCTACACCTTC	CASSLGQGHYGYTF
-	TRBJ2-6	TRBV4-1	-	TGCGCCAGCAGCCTCCCGAGTTCTGGGGCCAACGTCCTGACTTTC	CASSLPSSGANVLTF
-	TRBJ1-2	TRBV6-5	-	TGTGCCAGCAGACCACGGAGAGCCTATGGCTACACCTTC	CASRPRRAYGYTF
-	TRBJ1-2	TRBV2	-	TGTGCCAGCAAACCGGCGGGAGGGCCGGATTCTAACTATGGCTACACCTTC	CASKPAGGPDSNYGYTF
-	TRBJ2-1	TRBV7-2	-	TGTGCCAGCAGCTTAGGCGGGATACGGGAAAGCGGTGAGCAGTTCTTC	CASSLGGIRESGEQFF
-	TRBJ1-3	TRBV7-8	-	TGTGCCAGCAGCCCGAGCGTCTCTGGAAACACCATATATTTT	CASSPSVSGNTIYF
-	TRBJ2-1	TRBV19	-	TGTGCCAGTAGTAAGGGACTTCACGGGCAGTTCTTC	CASSKGLHGQFF
TRBD1	TRBJ2-2	TRBV7-9	-	TGTGCCAGCAGTCACCTTGGACAGGGCACCGGGGAGCTGTTTTTT	CASSHLGQGTGELFF
TRBD1	TRBJ1-3	TRBV7-9	-	TGTGCCAGCAGCCCGCAGACAGGGGAGGACACCATATATTTT	CASSPQTGEDTIYF
-	TRBJ2-4	TRBV2	-	TGTGCCAGCAGGCTCAGTGAGATGCTGTCCCTCGGGTCCAAAAACATTCAGTACTTC	CASRLSEMLSLGSKNIQYF
TRBD2	TRBJ2-1	TRBV14	-	TGTGCCAGCAGCCAAGTCCTAGCGGGAGGGCGAGCCTACAATGAGCAGTTCTTC	CASSQVLAGGRAYNEQFF
-	TRBJ1-5	TRBV13	-	TGTGCCAGCAGCTTACGGTACCAGCCCCAGCATTTT	CASSLRYQPQHF
-	TRBJ2-4	TRBV29-1	-	TGCAGCGTTGAATGGGCGGGACTGGCCAAAAACATTCAGTACTTC	CSVEWAGLAKNIQYF
TRBD1	TRBJ1-1	TRBV20-1	-	TGCAGTGCCCTCGAGGACAGGAAAGCTTTCTTT	CSALEDRKAFF
TRBD1	TRBJ2-2	TRBV5-1	-	TGCGCCAGCAGCCCGGACAGGGTGAACACCGGGGAGCTGTTTTTT	CASSPDRVNTGELFF
-	TRBJ2-7	TRBV2	-	TGTGCCAGCAGTTCCCCTCAGTATTACGAGCAGTACTTC	CASSSPQYYEQYF
-	TRBJ1-3	TRBV25-1	-	TGTGCCAGCAGTGATCGGGGGGCGGCTGGAAACACCATATATTTT	CASSDRGAAGNTIYF
TRBD2	TRBJ2-1	TRBV27	-	TGTGCCAGCAGTGGGGGACTAGCGTTTTACAATGAGCAGTTCTTC	CASSGGLAFYNEQFF
TRBD2	TRBJ2-1	TRBV5-1	-	TGCGCCAGCAGCTGGGGGGTGGCGGGGGACTACAATGAGCAGTTCTTC	CASSWGVAGDYNEQFF
TRBD2	TRBJ2-3	TRBV7-2	-	TGTGCCAGCCGACCGGGACTAGCGGGAGACCATACGCAGTATTTT	CASRPGLAGDHTQYF
TRBD1	TRBJ1-4	TRBV6-6	-	TGTGCCAGCAGTTACAAGGGACAGGGTCATGAAAAACTGTTTTTT	CASSYKGQGHEKLFF
-	TRBJ1-2	TRBV11-3	-	TGTGCCAGCAGCTTCGGGCAGGGGAGAGGCTACACCTTC	CASSFGQGRGYTF
-	TRBJ2-5	TRBV6-1	-	TGTGCCAGCAGTGAATTAAGAGGGATTGGGAGAGAGACCCAGTACTTC	CASSELRGIGRETQYF
-	TRBJ2-1	TRBV5-1	-	TGCGCCAGCACCCTCGCGAATTACAATGAGCAGTTCTTC	CASTLANYNEQFF
-	TRBJ2-5	TRBV6-5	-	TGTGCCAGCATCTCGGGGGAGACCCAGTACTTC	CASISGETQYF